This T cell receptor beta chain is from a study of radiotherapy plus CTLA-4 blockade in lung cancer. Background on the study: Objective responses were seen in around 18% of patients, disease control in approximately 30%.

Alongside CTLA-4 blockade with ipilimumab, patients with chemo-refractory metastatic non-small-cell lung cancer received focal radiation. The assay was immunoSEQ multiplex PCR, and TCRdb's table has in-frame clones only and misses some. The sample holds approximately 98,000 clones; around 83% are singletons and the top ten take nearly 3.5%. CDR1 is SGHVS and CDR2 is FQNEAQ in the germline V gene. The ends were cut back, 1 base at V and 4 bases at J, with 8 bases in the middle. CDR3 length equals 15 residues. Concerning this clone: Antigen unknown.

Study-level results: Interferon-beta and early blood T cell clone dynamics reportedly predicted response best. Radiotherapy was combined with ipilimumab, and tumor-derived TCR clones then expanded in blood.

The V and J genes are TRBV7-8 and TRBJ1-6; tentative D call: TRBD1 (5 bases). The clonotype was recovered from a human donor with non-small cell lung cancer who had a partial response to radiotherapy plus ipilimumab. Specimen: peripheral blood, collected from a patient treated with radiotherapy plus ipilimumab. CDR3 in DNA: TGTGCCAGCAGCTTAGAGGGGATTTATAATTCACCCCTCCACTTT. It is translated as CASSLEGIYNSPLHF.